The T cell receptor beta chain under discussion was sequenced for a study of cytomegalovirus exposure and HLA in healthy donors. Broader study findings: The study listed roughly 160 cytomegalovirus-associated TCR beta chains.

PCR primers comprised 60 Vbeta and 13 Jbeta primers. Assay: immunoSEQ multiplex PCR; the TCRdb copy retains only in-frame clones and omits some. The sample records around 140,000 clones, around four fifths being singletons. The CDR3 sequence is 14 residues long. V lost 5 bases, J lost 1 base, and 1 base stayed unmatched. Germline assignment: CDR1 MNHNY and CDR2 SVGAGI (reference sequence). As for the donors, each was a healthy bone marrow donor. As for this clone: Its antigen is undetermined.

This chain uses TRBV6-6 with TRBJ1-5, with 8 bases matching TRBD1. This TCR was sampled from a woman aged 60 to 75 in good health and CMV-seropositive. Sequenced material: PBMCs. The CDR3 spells CASSGQGSNQPQHF. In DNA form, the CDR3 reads TGTGCCAGCAGTGGACAGGGCAGCAATCAGCCCCAGCATTTT.